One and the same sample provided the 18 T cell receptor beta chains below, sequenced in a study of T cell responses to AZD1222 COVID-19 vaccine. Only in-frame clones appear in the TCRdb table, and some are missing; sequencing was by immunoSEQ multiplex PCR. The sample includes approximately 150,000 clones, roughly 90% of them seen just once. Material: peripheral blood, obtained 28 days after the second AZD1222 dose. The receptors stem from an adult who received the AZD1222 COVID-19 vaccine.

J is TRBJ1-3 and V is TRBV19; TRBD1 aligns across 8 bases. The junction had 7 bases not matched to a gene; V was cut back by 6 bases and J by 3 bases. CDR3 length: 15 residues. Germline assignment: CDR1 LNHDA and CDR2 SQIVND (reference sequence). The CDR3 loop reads CASRDSTGVGNTIYF. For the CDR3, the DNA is TGTGCCAGTAGGGACTCGACAGGGGTTGGAAACACCATATATTTT.

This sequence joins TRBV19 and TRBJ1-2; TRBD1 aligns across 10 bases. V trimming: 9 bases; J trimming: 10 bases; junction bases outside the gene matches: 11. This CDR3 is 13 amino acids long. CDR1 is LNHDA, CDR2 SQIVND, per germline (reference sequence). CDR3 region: CASAPGQGTVYTF. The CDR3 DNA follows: TGTGCCAGCGCACCGGGACAGGGGACAGTCTACACCTTC. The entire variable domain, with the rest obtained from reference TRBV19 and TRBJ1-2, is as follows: DGGITQSPKYLFRKEGQNVTLSCEQNLNHDAMYWYRQDPGQGLRLIYYSQIVNDFQKGDIAEGYSVSREKKESFPLTVTSAQKNPTAFYLCASAPGQGTVYTFGSGTRLTVV.

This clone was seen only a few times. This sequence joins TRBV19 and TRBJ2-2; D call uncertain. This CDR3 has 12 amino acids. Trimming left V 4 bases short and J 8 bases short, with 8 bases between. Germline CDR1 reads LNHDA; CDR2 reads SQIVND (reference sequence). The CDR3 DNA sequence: TGTGCCAGTAGTACCCCGGTGGGGGAGCTGTTTTTT. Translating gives CASSTPVGELFF.

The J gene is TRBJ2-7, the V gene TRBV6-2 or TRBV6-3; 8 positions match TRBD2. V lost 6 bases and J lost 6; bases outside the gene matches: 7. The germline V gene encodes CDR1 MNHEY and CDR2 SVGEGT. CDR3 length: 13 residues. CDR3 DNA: TGTGCCAGCAGCGACGGGGGGGCTCGCGAGCAGTACGTC. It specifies CASSDGGAREQYV.

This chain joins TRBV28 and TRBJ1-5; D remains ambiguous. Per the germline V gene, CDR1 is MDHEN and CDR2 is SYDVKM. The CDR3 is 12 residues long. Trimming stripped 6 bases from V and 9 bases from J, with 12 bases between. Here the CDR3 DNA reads TGTGCCAGCAGACCTCCCAGTTGGCCCCAGCATTTT. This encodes CASRPPSWPQHF. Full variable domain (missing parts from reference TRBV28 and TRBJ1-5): DVKVTQSSRYLVKRTGEKVFLECVQDMDHENMFWYRQDPGLGLRLIYFSYDVKMKEKGDIPEGYSVSREKKERFSLILESASTNQTSMYLCASRPPSWPQHFGDGTRLSIL.

In nucleotides, the CDR3 is TGTGCCAGCTCACCTCAGAGGGCGGGGGAAAAACTGTTTTTT. This gives the protein CASSPQRAGEKLFF. This chain joins TRBV18 and TRBJ1-4; D is uncertain. Germline V gene sequence: CDR1 KGHSH, CDR2 LQKENI. Trimming took off 3 bases at V and 8 bases at J, with 13 bases between the two ends. This CDR3 is built from 14 residues.

The CDR3 region is CASSLGYNEQFF. The CDR3 bases are TGTGCCAGCAGCTTAGGCTACAATGAGCAGTTCTTC. The chain couples TRBV7-2 to TRBJ2-1; D gene ambiguous. The germline gives CDR1 SGHTA, CDR2 FQGNSA. The CDR3 has 12 amino acids. V dropped 1 base and J dropped 3 bases, with 1 base sitting between them.

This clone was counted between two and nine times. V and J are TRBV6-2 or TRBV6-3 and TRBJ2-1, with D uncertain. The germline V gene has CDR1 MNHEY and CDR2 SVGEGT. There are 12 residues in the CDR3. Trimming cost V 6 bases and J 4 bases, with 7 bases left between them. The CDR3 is CASSLTYNEQFF. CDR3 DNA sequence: TGTGCCAGCAGCCTGACTTACAATGAGCAGTTCTTC.

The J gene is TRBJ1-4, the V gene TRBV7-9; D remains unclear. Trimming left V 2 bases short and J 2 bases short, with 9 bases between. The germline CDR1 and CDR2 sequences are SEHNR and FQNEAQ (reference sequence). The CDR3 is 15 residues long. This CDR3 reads CASSLNTDTNEKLFF. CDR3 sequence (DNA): TGTGCCAGCAGCTTAAATACAGATACTAATGAAAAACTGTTTTTT.

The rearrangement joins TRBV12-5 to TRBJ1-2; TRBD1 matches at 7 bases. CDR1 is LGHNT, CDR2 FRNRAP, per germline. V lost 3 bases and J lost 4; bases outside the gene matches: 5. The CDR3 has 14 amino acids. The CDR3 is CASGFTQGTYGYTF. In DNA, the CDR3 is TGTGCTAGTGGTTTCACACAGGGGACCTATGGCTACACCTTC.

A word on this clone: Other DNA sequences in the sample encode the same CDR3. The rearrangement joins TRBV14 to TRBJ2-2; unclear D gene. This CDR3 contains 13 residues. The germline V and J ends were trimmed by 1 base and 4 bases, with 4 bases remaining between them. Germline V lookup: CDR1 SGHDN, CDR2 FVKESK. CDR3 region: CASSQVSTGELFF. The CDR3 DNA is TGTGCCAGCAGCCAAGTTAGCACCGGGGAGCTGTTTTTT.

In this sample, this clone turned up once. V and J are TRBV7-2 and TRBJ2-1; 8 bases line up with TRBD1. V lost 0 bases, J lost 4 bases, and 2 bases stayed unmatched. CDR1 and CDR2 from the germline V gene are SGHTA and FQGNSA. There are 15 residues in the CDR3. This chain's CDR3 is CASSLARGLYNEQFF. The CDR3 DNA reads TGTGCCAGCAGCTTAGCCAGGGGGCTATACAATGAGCAGTTCTTC.

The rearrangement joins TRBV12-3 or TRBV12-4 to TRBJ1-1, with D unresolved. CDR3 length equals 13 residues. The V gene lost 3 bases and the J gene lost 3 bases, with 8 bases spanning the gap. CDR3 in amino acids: CASSLGRDTEAFF. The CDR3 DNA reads TGTGCCAGCAGTTTGGGGAGGGACACTGAAGCTTTCTTT.

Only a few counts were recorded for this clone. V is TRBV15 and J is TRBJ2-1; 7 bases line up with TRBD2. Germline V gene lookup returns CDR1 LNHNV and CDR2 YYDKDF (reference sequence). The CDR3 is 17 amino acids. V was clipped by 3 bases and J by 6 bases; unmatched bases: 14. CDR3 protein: CATSRLTHGGSGNEQFF. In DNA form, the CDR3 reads TGTGCCACCAGCAGGCTTACCCACGGGGGGTCGGGCAATGAGCAGTTCTTC.

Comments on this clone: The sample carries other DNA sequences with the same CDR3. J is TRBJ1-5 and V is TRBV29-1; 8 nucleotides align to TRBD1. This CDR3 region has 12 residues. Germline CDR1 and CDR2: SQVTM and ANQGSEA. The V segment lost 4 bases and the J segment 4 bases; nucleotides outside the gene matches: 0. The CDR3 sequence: CSVGQGNQPQHF. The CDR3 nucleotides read TGCAGCGTTGGACAGGGGAATCAGCCCCAGCATTTT.

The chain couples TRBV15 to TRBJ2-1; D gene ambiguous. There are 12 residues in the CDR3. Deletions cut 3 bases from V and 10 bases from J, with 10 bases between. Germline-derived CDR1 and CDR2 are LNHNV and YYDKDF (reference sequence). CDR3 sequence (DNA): TGTGCCACCAGCAGTTCTGTTCGAGAGCAGTTCTTC. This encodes CATSSSVREQFF.

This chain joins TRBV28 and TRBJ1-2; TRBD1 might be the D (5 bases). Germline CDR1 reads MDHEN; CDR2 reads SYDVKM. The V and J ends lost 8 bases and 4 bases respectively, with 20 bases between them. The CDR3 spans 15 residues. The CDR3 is CASRTSDPIPYGYTF. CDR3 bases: TGTGCCAGCCGGACAAGTGACCCTATTCCCTATGGCTACACCTTC.

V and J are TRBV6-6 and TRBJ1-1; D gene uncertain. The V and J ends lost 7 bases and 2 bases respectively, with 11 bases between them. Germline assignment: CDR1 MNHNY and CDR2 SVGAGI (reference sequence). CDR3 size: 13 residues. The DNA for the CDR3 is TGTGCCAGCATAGTAGGATTTAACACTGAAGCTTTCTTT. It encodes CASIVGFNTEAFF.